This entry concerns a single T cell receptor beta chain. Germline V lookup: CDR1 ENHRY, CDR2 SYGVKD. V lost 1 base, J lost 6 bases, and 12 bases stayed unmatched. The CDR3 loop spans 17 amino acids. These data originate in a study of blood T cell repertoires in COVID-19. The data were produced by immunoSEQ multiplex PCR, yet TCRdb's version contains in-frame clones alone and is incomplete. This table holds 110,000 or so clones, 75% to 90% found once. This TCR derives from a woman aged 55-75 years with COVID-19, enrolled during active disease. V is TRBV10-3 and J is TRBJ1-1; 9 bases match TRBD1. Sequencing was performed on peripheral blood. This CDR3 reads CAISEYSIGTGQSEAFF. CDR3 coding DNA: TGTGCCATCAGTGAGTACAGCATCGGGACAGGGCAATCTGAAGCTTTCTTT.